Below, 28 T cell receptor beta chains from the same sample are listed, as sequenced in a study of T cells in Graves' hyperthyroidism and ophthalmopathy. Authors of the study amplified TCR beta CDR3 regions from RNA transcripts. When the TCR CDR3 underwent first-round RT-PCR, the HTBI primer set was used. TCRdb ran MiXCR on the multiplex PCR reads and lists one entry per CDR3 protein. The sample consists of more than 500,000 distinct CDR3 sequences, 15% to 20% of them appearing once. Material: blood. The receptors derive from a woman in her twenties or thirties with Graves' ophthalmopathy.

The sample holds many counts of this clonotype. In nucleotides, the CDR3 is TGCAGTGCTAGTGGGGGCTCCCCATACTACGAGCAGTACTTC. Its protein product is CSASGGSPYYEQYF. The rearrangement uses TRBV20-1 and TRBJ2-7; D is possibly TRBD1 (6 bases). The CDR3 loop spans 14 amino acids. Looked up from germline, CDR1 is DFQATT and CDR2 is SNEGSKA (reference sequence). Trimming stripped 3 bases from V and 3 bases from J, with 15 bases between.

This clonotype was detected many times. The V and J genes are TRBV6-2 or TRBV6-3 and TRBJ2-7, with D possibly matching TRBD2 (6 bases). Trimming stripped 6 bases from V and 9 bases from J, with 15 bases between. This CDR3 spans 12 amino acids. In germline, CDR1 is MNHEY, CDR2 SVGEGT. The CDR3 DNA reads as TGTGCCAGCAGCGTCGGGCGGGGCTGGCAGTACTTC. Protein sequence: CASSVGRGWQYF.

V gene TRBV12-3 or TRBV12-4 combines with J gene TRBJ2-7; TRBD2 is a possible D gene (6 bases). The V and J ends lost 3 bases and 3 bases respectively, with 18 bases between them. The CDR3 sequence is 16 residues long. CDR3 in DNA: TGTGCCAGCAGTTTTAGCGCCGGGACTCCACTCTACGAGCAGTACTTC. As protein: CASSFSAGTPLYEQYF.

CDR3 region: CASSYGSAWETDTQYF. In DNA form, the CDR3 reads TGTGCCAGCAGTTACGGAAGCGCGTGGGAGACAGATACGCAGTATTTT. J is TRBJ2-3 and V is TRBV6-6; a weak D match, TRBD2 (5 bases). V lost 2 bases, J lost 3 bases, and 15 bases lay in between. Germline CDR1 and CDR2: MNHNY and SVGAGI (reference sequence). The CDR3 spans 16 residues.

This clonotype has just a few counts. V is TRBV7-2 and J is TRBJ1-4; D not resolved. The CDR3 length is 14 residues. The V gene lost 2 bases and the J gene lost 6 bases, with 10 bases spanning the gap. Germline values: CDR1 SGHTA, CDR2 FQGNSA. CDR3 in amino acids: CASSLSPVDEKLFF. CDR3 nucleotide sequence: TGTGCCAGCAGCTTAAGTCCAGTGGATGAAAAACTGTTTTTT.

The table lists this clonotype with many counts. The genes are TRBV5-1 and TRBJ2-7; D possibly corresponds to TRBD2 (7 bases). CDR3 length: 14 residues. The V gene's germline CDR1 is SGHRS and CDR2 YFSETQ. V was trimmed by 4 bases and J by 4 bases, leaving 15 bases between them. CDR3 DNA sequence: TGCGCCAGCAGCCTCGGACTAGGGGGTTACGAGCAGTACTTC. Its translation is CASSLGLGGYEQYF.

CDR3 nucleotide sequence: TGCAGCGTTGAGGGCGGGCAGGGGATTTTGAACACTGAAGCTTTCTTT. Its translation is CSVEGGQGILNTEAFF. The chain has TRBV29-1 and TRBJ1-1, with TRBD1 as a possible D gene (6 bases). Per germline, CDR1 SQVTM and CDR2 ANQGSEA. V was pared by 3 bases and J by 0 bases, with 17 bases between. This CDR3 spans 16 amino acids.

The rearrangement uses TRBV2 and TRBJ2-3; D unclear. The CDR3 has 14 amino acids. With 5 bases removed from V and 0 bases from J, the gap between germline ends came to 9 bases. From germline, CDR1 is SNHLY and CDR2 FYNNEI. This CDR3 is CASSKGPSTDTQYF. The CDR3 DNA sequence: TGTGCCAGCAGTAAGGGTCCCAGCACAGATACGCAGTATTTT.

J is TRBJ2-1 and V is TRBV7-2, with D possibly matching TRBD1 (9 bases). The CDR3 is 22 amino acids. Trimming took off 4 bases at V and 0 bases at J, with 31 bases between the two ends. The germline CDR1 and CDR2 sequences are SGHTA and FQGNSA. CDR3: CASSYPPGQGLAGGSSYNEQFF. The CDR3 bases are TGTGCCAGCAGCTATCCTCCGGGACAGGGCCTAGCGGGCGGGAGCTCCTACAATGAGCAGTTCTTC.

CDR3 loop: CASSTSDGPYEQYF. DNA of the CDR3: TGTGCCAGTAGTACCTCCGACGGTCCCTACGAGCAGTACTTC. The V and J genes are TRBV19 and TRBJ2-7; D is ambiguous. The CDR3 runs to 14 residues. V lost 4 bases, J lost 2 bases, and 12 bases lay in between. CDR1 is LNHDA and CDR2 is SQIVND in the germline V gene (reference sequence).

Many counts were recorded for this clonotype. The gene calls are TRBV6-1 and TRBJ2-1; D possibly corresponds to TRBD1 (6 bases). The CDR3 length is 15 residues. The germline CDR1 and CDR2 sequences are MNHNS and SASEGT. Trimming removed 6 bases at V and 5 bases at J, with 17 bases between. This CDR3 reads CASRSGQSPHNEQFF. The CDR3 DNA reads TGTGCCAGCAGAAGCGGACAGTCGCCCCACAATGAGCAGTTCTTC.

Many counts were recorded for this clonotype. The CDR3, as DNA: TGTGCCAGCCGCCGACAGGGCGGCCCTTCGAACTATGGCTACACCTTC. It codes for CASRRQGGPSNYGYTF. The chain carries TRBV6-1 and TRBJ1-2; 7 positions agree with TRBD1. Germline V gene data show CDR1 as MNHNS and CDR2 as SASEGT. The CDR3 covers 16 residues. V was pared by 8 bases and J by 2 bases, with 14 bases of the junction left unmatched.

The sample holds one count of this clonotype. The V gene is TRBV29-1, the J gene TRBJ1-1; D ambiguous. Trimming took 8 bases from V and 8 from J, leaving 21 bases between them. The CDR3 extends over 13 amino acids. From germline, CDR1 is SQVTM and CDR2 ANQGSEA. The CDR3 DNA follows: TGCAGCACCTCCCCGGGTCGGACGGGCGAAGCTTTCTTT. This sequence encodes CSTSPGRTGEAFF.

As regards this clonotype: A single base separates this from a much larger clone, so it may be a read error. The gene calls are TRBV7-9 and TRBJ1-1; TRBD1 matches 8 bases. Per the germline V gene, CDR1 is SEHNR and CDR2 is FQNEAQ (reference sequence). CDR3 length: 18 amino acids. V lost 1 base and J lost 3; bases outside the gene matches: 13. CDR3 in amino acids: CASSLGGQGAVRDTEAFF. For the CDR3, the DNA is TGTGCCAGCAGCTTAGGTGGACAGGGAGCGGTTCGAGACACTGAAGCTTTCTTT.

The chain is built from TRBV3-2 and TRBJ2-7; TRBD2 is the table's D call and was not checked against the DNA. TRBV3-2 is flagged as a pseudogene. CDR3 size: 17 residues. CDR3 protein: CASSQEASGRTYYEQYF. In nucleotides, the CDR3 is TGTGCCAGCAGCCAAGAGGCTAGCGGGAGGACCTACTACGAGCAGTACTTC.

This clonotype was seen many times. V is TRBV20-1 and J is TRBJ1-4, with unresolved D. Trimming removed 0 bases from V and 6 bases from J, with 11 bases in between. The CDR3 is 14 amino acids. Germline V gene sequence: CDR1 DFQATT, CDR2 SNEGSKA (reference sequence). In nucleotides, the CDR3 is TGCAGTGCTAGAGAGGGCCGGAGGGATGAAAAACTGTTTTTT. Residues: CSAREGRRDEKLFF.

V usage is TRBV7-2 and J usage is TRBJ2-7; 11 positions match TRBD2. The CDR3 consists of 15 residues. Germline V CDR1 and CDR2: SGHTA, FQGNSA. V was clipped by 1 base and J by 5 bases; unmatched bases: 4. In DNA form, the CDR3 reads TGTGCCAGCAGCTTAGGTAGCGGGAGGGCGGACGAGCAGTACTTC. This translates into CASSLGSGRADEQYF. The full variable domain, with the rest looked up from reference TRBV7-2 and TRBJ2-7, is GAGVSQSPSNKVTEKGKDVELRCDPISGHTALYWYRQSLGQGLEFLIYFQGNSAPDKSGLPSDRFSAERTGGSVSTLTIQRTQQEDSAVYLCASSLGSGRADEQYFGPGTRLTVT.

This clonotype appeared many times. The chain carries TRBV11-2 and TRBJ2-3; D might be TRBD1 or TRBD2, each matching 6 bases. Germline CDR1 and CDR2: SGHAT and FQNNGV. Trimming stripped 4 bases from V and 3 bases from J, with 20 bases between. The CDR3 covers 17 residues. This CDR3 reads CASSSFPRGLWTDTQYF. Written as DNA, the CDR3 is TGTGCCAGCAGCTCCTTCCCCCGGGGGCTCTGGACAGATACGCAGTATTTT.

In its sample, this clonotype was seen many times. The rearrangement links TRBV6-2 or TRBV6-3 to TRBJ2-1; maybe TRBD2 (5 bases). V lost 0 bases to trimming and J lost 8 bases, with 20 bases between them. The CDR3 contains 17 residues. The germline CDR1 and CDR2 sequences are MNHEY and SVGEGT. The CDR3 nucleotides are TGTGCCAGCAGTTACTCGAGTGGAGGAGTAGCGAGCGATGAGCAGTTCTTC. Protein: CASSYSSGGVASDEQFF.

This clonotype was observed many times. The J gene is TRBJ2-7, the V gene TRBV15, with 10 bases aligning to TRBD2. Germline CDR1 LNHNV, CDR2 YYDKDF (reference sequence). After removal of 0 bases from V and 4 bases from J, the junction contained 21 bases not matched to a gene. The CDR3 runs to 21 residues. The DNA of the CDR3 is TGTGCCACCAGCAGAGAAGGGACCCAGGGGCTACTAGCGGGAATATCATACGAGCAGTACTTC. Its protein is CATSREGTQGLLAGISYEQYF.

This clonotype was seen many times. The chain recombines TRBV5-5 with TRBJ2-7, with 9 bases that match TRBD2. The trim removed 4 bases at V and 3 bases at J, leaving 11 bases unmatched. Germline V gene sequence: CDR1 SGHKS, CDR2 YYEKEE (reference sequence). The CDR3 length is 16 residues. CDR3 region: CASSQSSSGSFYEQYF. CDR3 nucleotides: TGTGCCAGCAGCCAAAGTAGTAGCGGGAGCTTCTACGAGCAGTACTTC.

V and J are TRBV27 and TRBJ2-7, with 9 positions matching TRBD1. This CDR3 comprises 16 residues. The V gene end was trimmed by 6 bases and the J gene end by 2 bases; junction bases not matched to a gene: 11. The germline V gene encodes CDR1 MNHEY and CDR2 SMNVEV (reference sequence). In DNA form, the CDR3 reads TGTGCCAGCAGCCACAACAGGGGGCGAAGGGCCTACGAGCAGTACTTC. It translates to CASSHNRGRRAYEQYF.

The gene calls are TRBV19 and TRBJ1-2; TRBD1 might be the D (5 bases). Germline CDR1 and CDR2: LNHDA and SQIVND (reference sequence). Between the trimmed V and J ends, which lost 10 bases and 5 bases, there was a span of 20 bases. The CDR3 extends over 14 amino acids. The CDR3 loop reads CATQGIGIFYGYTF. In nucleotides, the CDR3 is TGTGCCACGCAGGGAATCGGTATCTTTTATGGCTACACCTTC.

The J gene is TRBJ2-7, the V gene TRBV27; 8 bases match TRBD2. V lost 3 bases and J lost 5; bases outside the gene matches: 6. The CDR3 spans 14 residues. Looked up from germline, CDR1 is MNHEY and CDR2 is SMNVEV (reference sequence). CDR3 in amino acids: CASSFHGRDNEQYF. The CDR3 region has the DNA TGTGCCAGCAGTTTTCACGGGAGGGATAACGAGCAGTACTTC.

This clonotype was detected many times. The chain combines TRBV30 with TRBJ2-1; possibly TRBD1 for D (6 bases). The CDR3 is 11 amino acids. Germline CDR1 is GTSNPN and CDR2 is SVGIG (reference sequence). V lost 3 bases and J 8 bases, leaving 8 bases between the germline ends. The CDR3 sequence is CAWSEGDEQFF. Written as DNA, the CDR3 is TGTGCCTGGAGCGAGGGGGATGAGCAGTTCTTC.

The chain employs TRBV10-3 and TRBJ2-7, with 12 bases that match TRBD2. Trimming removed 2 bases from V and 2 bases from J; junction bases left unmatched: 1. The germline CDR1 and CDR2 sequences are ENHRY and SYGVKD. The CDR3 is 15 residues long. This chain's CDR3 is CAISEASGRAYEQYF. The CDR3 coding sequence is TGTGCCATCAGTGAGGCTAGCGGGAGGGCCTACGAGCAGTACTTC.

About this clonotype itself: This may be a read error, as it is one base from a much larger clone. The chain joins TRBV6-1 to TRBJ2-5, with D perhaps being TRBD1 or TRBD2 (5 bases each). Germline V gene data show CDR1 as MNHNS and CDR2 as SASEGT. The CDR3 has 15 residues. As DNA, the CDR3 is TGTGACAGCAGTGAATACCGGGGCCCACAAGAGACCCAGTACTTC. Translation gives CDSSEYRGPQETQYF.

The gene calls are TRBV6-1 and TRBJ2-1; TRBD1 agrees at 11 bases. This CDR3 has 15 residues. V gave up 5 bases and J gave up 4 bases; unmatched junction bases: 4. Germline V lookup: CDR1 MNHNS, CDR2 SASEGT. The CDR3 loop reads CASSTGQGAYNEQFF. In DNA, the CDR3 is TGTGCCAGCAGTACCGGACAGGGGGCTTACAATGAGCAGTTCTTC.